This entry features one T cell receptor beta chain sequence. Its matching antigen is unknown. CDR3 length: 14 residues. Several lines of graft-versus-host disease therapy were given to all patients, all with gastrointestinal involvement. The data stem from a study of tissue T cells after allogeneic stem cell transplantation. Study-wide context: Of the grafts for graft-versus-host disease patients, several were unmodified and three CD34-selected.

Broader study findings: In patients and mice, blood and spleen missed much of tissue repertoire.

The assay was immunoSEQ multiplex PCR, and TCRdb's table has in-frame clones only and misses some. The data contain about 280 clones, roughly 77% of them singletons. Here the sequenced sample was ileal tissue, taken at autopsy. V gene TRBV21-1 combines with J gene TRBJ2-7. TRBV21-1 is marked as a pseudogene. The source is a female patient between 40 and 75 years old with steroid-refractory graft-versus-host disease after an allogeneic stem cell transplant. Some T cells may possibly be graft donor cells. CDR3 residues: CASSKVGTEYEQYF. Written as DNA, the CDR3 is TGTGCCAGCAGCAAAGTAGGCACCGAATACGAGCAGTACTTC.